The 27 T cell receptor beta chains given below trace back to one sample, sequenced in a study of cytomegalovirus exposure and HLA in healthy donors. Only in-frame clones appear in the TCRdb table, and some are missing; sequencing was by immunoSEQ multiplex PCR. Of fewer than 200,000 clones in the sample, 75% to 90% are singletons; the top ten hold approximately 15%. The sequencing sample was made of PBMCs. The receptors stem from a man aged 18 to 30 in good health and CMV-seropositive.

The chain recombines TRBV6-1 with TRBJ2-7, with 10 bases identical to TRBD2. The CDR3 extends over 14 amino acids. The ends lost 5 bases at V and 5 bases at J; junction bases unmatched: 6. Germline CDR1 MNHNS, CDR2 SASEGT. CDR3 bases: TGTGCCAGCAGTTCTCTGGGACTAGCGAACGAGCAGTACTTC. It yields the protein CASSSLGLANEQYF.

In DNA, the CDR3 is TGTGCCAGCAGCGTAGACAGGGGAGGAAACACCATATATTTT. Encoded protein: CASSVDRGGNTIYF. The chain carries TRBV9 and TRBJ1-3; the match to TRBD1 covers 7 bases. V was clipped by 0 bases and J by 4 bases; unmatched bases: 1. Germline CDR1 reads SGDLS; CDR2 reads YYNGEE. The CDR3 is 14 amino acids.

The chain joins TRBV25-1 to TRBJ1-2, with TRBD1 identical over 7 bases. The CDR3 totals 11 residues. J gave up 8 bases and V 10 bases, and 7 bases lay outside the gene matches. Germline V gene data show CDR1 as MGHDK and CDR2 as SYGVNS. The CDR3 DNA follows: TGTGCCACCCAGACAGGGTCGGGCTACACCTTC. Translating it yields CATQTGSGYTF.

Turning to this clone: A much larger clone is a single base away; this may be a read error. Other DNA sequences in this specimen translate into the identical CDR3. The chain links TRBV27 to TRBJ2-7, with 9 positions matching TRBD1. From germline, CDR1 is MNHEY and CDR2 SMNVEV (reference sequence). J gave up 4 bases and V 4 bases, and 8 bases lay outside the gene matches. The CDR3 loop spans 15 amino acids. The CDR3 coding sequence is TGTGCCAGCAGTTATAAAGGACAGGGGTTTTACGAGCAGTACTTC. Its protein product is CASSYKGQGFYEQYF.

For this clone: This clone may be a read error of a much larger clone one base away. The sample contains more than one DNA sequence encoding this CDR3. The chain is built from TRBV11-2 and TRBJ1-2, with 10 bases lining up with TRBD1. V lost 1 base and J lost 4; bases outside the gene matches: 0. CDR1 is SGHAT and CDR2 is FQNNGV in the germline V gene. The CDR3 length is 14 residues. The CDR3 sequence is CASSLGTGGYGYTF. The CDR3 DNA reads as TGTGCCAGCAGCTTAGGGACAGGGGGCTATGGCTACACCTTC. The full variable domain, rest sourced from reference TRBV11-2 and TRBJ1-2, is EAGVAQSPRYKIIEKRQSVAFWCNPISGHATLYWYQQILGQGPKLLIQFQNNGVVDDSQLPKDRFSAERLKGVDSTLKIQPAKLEDSAVYLCASSLGTGGYGYTFGSGTRLTVV.

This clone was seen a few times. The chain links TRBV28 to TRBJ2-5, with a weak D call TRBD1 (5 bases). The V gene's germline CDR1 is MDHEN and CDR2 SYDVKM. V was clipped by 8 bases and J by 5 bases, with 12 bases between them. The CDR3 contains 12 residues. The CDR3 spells CASDSGVETQYF. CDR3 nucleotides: TGTGCCAGCGACAGTGGGGTCGAGACCCAGTACTTC. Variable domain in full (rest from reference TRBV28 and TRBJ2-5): DVKVTQSSRYLVKRTGEKVFLECVQDMDHENMFWYRQDPGLGLRLIYFSYDVKMKEKGDIPEGYSVSREKKERFSLILESASTNQTSMYLCASDSGVETQYFGPGTRLLVL.

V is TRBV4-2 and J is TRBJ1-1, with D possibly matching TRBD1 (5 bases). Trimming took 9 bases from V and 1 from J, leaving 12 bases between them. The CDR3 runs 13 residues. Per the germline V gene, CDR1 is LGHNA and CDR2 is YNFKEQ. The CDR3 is CASTGGENTEAFF. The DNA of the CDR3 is TGTGCCAGTACGGGGGGGGAGAACACTGAAGCTTTCTTT.

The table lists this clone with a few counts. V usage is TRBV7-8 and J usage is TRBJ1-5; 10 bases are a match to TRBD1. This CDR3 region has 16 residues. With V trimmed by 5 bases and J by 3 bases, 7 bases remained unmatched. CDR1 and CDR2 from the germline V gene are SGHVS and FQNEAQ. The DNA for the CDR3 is TGTGCCAGCAGCGCAACCGGGACAGGGGACAATCAGCCCCAGCATTTT. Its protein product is CASSATGTGDNQPQHF. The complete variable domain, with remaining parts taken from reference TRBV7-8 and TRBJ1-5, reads GAGVSQSPRYKVAKRGQDVALRCDPISGHVSLFWYQQALGQGPEFLTYFQNEAQLDKSGLPSDRFFAERPEGSVSTLKIQRTQQEDSAVYLCASSATGTGDNQPQHFGDGTRLSIL.

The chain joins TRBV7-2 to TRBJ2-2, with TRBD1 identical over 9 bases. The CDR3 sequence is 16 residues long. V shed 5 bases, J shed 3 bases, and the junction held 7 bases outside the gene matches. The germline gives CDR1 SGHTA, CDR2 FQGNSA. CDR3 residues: CASSTTGGFYTGELFF. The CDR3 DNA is TGTGCCAGCAGCACAACAGGGGGCTTTTACACCGGGGAGCTGTTTTTT.

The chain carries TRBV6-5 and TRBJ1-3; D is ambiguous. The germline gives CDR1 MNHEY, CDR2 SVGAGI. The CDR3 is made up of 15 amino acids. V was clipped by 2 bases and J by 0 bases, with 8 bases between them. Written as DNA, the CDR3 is TGTGCCAGCAGTTACAGAGGGTTCTCTGGAAACACCATATATTTT. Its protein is CASSYRGFSGNTIYF.

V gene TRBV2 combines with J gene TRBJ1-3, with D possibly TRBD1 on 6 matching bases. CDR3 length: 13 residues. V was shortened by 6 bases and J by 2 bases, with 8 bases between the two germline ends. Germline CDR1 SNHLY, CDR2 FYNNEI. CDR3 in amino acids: CASSEGAGNTIYF. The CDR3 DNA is TGTGCCAGCAGCGAGGGGGCTGGAAACACCATATATTTT. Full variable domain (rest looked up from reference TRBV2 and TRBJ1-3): EPEVTQTPSHQVTQMGQEVILRCVPISNHLYFYWYRQILGQKVEFLVSFYNNEISEKSEIFDDQFSVERPDGSNFTLKIRSTKLEDSAMYFCASSEGAGNTIYFGEGSWLTVV.

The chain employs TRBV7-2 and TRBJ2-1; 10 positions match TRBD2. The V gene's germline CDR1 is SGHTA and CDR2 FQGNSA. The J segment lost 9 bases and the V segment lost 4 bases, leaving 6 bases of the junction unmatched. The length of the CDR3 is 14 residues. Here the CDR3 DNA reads TGTGCCAGCAGCTCGCCGGGACTAGCGATTGAGCAGTTCTTC. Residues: CASSSPGLAIEQFF.

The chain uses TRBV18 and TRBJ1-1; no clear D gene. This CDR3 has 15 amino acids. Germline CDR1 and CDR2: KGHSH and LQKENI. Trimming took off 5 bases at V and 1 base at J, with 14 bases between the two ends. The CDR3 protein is CASSISATSNTEAFF. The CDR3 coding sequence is TGTGCCAGCTCAATCTCCGCAACTTCGAACACTGAAGCTTTCTTT.

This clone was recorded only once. The CDR3 here is CASSFKGSGANVLTF. The CDR3 DNA sequence: TGTGCCAGCAGTTTTAAGGGGTCCGGGGCCAACGTCCTGACTTTC. This chain links TRBV27 with TRBJ2-6, with D possibly matching TRBD1 (5 bases). From germline, CDR1 is MNHEY and CDR2 SMNVEV (reference sequence). The CDR3 has 15 amino acids. The V end was cut by 3 bases, the J end by 4 bases, with 10 bases between.

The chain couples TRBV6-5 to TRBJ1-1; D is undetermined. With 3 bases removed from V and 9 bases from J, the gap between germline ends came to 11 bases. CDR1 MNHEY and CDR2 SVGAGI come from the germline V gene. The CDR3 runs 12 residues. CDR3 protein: CASSYFGQKAFF. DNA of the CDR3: TGTGCCAGCAGTTATTTTGGGCAGAAAGCTTTCTTT.

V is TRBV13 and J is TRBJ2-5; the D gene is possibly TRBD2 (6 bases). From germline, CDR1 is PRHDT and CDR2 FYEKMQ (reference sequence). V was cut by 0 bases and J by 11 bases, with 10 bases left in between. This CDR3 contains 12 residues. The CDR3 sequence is CASSLGVREQYF. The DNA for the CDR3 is TGTGCCAGCAGCTTAGGGGTTCGGGAGCAGTACTTC.

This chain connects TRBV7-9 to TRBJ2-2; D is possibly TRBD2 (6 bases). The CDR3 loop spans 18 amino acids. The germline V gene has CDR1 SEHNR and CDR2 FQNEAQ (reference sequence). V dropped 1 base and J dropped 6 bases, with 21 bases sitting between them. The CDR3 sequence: CASSLDRLTPRRAGELFF. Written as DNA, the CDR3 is TGTGCCAGCAGCTTAGATCGACTGACACCGAGGAGGGCCGGGGAGCTGTTTTTT.

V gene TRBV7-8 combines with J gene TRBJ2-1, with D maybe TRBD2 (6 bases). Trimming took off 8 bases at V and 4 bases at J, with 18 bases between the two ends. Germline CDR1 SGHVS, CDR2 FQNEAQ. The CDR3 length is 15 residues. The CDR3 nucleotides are TGTGCCAGCGGAAAGGTCGAGCGGGTTTACAATGAGCAGTTCTTC. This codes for CASGKVERVYNEQFF.

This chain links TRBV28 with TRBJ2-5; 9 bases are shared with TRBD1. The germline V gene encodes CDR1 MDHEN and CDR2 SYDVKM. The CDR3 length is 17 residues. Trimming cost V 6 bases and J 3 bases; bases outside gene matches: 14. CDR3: CASSHQPYGQGKETQYF. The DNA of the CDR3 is TGTGCCAGCAGCCATCAACCTTATGGACAGGGGAAAGAGACCCAGTACTTC.

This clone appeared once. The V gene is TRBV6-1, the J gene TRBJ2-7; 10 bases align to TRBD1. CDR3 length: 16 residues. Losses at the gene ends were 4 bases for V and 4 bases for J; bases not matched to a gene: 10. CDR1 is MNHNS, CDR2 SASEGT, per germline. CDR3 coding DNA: TGTGCCAGCAGTGGGGGACCGGGACAGGGGTCTTACGAGCAGTACTTC. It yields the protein CASSGGPGQGSYEQYF.

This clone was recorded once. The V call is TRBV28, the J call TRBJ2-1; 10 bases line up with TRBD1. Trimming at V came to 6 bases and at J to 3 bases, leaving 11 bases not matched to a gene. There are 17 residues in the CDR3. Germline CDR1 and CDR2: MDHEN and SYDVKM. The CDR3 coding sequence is TGTGCCAGCAGGACAAGAGCCGGGACAGGGGACTACAATGAGCAGTTCTTC. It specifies CASRTRAGTGDYNEQFF.

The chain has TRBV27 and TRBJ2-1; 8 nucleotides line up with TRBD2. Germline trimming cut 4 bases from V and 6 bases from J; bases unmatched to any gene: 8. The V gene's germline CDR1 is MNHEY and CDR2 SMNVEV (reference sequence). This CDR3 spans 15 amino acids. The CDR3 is CASSSTSERGNEQFF. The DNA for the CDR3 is TGTGCCAGCAGTTCGACTAGCGAGCGGGGCAATGAGCAGTTCTTC.

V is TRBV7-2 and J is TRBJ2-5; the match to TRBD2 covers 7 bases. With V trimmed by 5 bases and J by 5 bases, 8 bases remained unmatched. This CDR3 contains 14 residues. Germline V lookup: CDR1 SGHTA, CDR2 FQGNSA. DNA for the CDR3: TGTGCCAGCAGCCTAGGGAGGGTTCGGGAGACCCAGTACTTC. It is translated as CASSLGRVRETQYF.

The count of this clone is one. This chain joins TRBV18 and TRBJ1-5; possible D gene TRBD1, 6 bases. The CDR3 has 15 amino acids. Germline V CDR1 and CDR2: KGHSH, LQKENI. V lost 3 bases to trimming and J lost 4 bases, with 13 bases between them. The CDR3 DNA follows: TGTGCCAGCTCACCCCAAAGTCAGGGGAATCAGCCCCAGCATTTT. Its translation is CASSPQSQGNQPQHF.

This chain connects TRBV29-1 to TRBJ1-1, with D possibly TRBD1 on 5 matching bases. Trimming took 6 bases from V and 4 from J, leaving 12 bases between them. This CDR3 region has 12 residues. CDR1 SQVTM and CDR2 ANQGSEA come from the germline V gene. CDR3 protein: CSVPTGGTEAFF. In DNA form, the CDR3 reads TGCAGCGTCCCGACCGGGGGCACTGAAGCTTTCTTT.

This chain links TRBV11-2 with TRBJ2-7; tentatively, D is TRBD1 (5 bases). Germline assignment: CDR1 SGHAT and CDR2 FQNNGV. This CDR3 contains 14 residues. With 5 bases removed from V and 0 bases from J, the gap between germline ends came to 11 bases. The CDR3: CASSPQESSYEQYF. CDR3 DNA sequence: TGTGCCAGCAGCCCACAGGAGAGCTCCTACGAGCAGTACTTC.

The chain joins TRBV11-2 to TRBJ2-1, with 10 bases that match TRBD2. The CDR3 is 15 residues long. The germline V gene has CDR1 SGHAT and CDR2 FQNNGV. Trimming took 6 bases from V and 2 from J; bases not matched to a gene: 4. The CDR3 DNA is TGTGCCAGCAGTTTCCTAGCGGGAGCCTACAATGAGCAGTTCTTC. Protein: CASSFLAGAYNEQFF.